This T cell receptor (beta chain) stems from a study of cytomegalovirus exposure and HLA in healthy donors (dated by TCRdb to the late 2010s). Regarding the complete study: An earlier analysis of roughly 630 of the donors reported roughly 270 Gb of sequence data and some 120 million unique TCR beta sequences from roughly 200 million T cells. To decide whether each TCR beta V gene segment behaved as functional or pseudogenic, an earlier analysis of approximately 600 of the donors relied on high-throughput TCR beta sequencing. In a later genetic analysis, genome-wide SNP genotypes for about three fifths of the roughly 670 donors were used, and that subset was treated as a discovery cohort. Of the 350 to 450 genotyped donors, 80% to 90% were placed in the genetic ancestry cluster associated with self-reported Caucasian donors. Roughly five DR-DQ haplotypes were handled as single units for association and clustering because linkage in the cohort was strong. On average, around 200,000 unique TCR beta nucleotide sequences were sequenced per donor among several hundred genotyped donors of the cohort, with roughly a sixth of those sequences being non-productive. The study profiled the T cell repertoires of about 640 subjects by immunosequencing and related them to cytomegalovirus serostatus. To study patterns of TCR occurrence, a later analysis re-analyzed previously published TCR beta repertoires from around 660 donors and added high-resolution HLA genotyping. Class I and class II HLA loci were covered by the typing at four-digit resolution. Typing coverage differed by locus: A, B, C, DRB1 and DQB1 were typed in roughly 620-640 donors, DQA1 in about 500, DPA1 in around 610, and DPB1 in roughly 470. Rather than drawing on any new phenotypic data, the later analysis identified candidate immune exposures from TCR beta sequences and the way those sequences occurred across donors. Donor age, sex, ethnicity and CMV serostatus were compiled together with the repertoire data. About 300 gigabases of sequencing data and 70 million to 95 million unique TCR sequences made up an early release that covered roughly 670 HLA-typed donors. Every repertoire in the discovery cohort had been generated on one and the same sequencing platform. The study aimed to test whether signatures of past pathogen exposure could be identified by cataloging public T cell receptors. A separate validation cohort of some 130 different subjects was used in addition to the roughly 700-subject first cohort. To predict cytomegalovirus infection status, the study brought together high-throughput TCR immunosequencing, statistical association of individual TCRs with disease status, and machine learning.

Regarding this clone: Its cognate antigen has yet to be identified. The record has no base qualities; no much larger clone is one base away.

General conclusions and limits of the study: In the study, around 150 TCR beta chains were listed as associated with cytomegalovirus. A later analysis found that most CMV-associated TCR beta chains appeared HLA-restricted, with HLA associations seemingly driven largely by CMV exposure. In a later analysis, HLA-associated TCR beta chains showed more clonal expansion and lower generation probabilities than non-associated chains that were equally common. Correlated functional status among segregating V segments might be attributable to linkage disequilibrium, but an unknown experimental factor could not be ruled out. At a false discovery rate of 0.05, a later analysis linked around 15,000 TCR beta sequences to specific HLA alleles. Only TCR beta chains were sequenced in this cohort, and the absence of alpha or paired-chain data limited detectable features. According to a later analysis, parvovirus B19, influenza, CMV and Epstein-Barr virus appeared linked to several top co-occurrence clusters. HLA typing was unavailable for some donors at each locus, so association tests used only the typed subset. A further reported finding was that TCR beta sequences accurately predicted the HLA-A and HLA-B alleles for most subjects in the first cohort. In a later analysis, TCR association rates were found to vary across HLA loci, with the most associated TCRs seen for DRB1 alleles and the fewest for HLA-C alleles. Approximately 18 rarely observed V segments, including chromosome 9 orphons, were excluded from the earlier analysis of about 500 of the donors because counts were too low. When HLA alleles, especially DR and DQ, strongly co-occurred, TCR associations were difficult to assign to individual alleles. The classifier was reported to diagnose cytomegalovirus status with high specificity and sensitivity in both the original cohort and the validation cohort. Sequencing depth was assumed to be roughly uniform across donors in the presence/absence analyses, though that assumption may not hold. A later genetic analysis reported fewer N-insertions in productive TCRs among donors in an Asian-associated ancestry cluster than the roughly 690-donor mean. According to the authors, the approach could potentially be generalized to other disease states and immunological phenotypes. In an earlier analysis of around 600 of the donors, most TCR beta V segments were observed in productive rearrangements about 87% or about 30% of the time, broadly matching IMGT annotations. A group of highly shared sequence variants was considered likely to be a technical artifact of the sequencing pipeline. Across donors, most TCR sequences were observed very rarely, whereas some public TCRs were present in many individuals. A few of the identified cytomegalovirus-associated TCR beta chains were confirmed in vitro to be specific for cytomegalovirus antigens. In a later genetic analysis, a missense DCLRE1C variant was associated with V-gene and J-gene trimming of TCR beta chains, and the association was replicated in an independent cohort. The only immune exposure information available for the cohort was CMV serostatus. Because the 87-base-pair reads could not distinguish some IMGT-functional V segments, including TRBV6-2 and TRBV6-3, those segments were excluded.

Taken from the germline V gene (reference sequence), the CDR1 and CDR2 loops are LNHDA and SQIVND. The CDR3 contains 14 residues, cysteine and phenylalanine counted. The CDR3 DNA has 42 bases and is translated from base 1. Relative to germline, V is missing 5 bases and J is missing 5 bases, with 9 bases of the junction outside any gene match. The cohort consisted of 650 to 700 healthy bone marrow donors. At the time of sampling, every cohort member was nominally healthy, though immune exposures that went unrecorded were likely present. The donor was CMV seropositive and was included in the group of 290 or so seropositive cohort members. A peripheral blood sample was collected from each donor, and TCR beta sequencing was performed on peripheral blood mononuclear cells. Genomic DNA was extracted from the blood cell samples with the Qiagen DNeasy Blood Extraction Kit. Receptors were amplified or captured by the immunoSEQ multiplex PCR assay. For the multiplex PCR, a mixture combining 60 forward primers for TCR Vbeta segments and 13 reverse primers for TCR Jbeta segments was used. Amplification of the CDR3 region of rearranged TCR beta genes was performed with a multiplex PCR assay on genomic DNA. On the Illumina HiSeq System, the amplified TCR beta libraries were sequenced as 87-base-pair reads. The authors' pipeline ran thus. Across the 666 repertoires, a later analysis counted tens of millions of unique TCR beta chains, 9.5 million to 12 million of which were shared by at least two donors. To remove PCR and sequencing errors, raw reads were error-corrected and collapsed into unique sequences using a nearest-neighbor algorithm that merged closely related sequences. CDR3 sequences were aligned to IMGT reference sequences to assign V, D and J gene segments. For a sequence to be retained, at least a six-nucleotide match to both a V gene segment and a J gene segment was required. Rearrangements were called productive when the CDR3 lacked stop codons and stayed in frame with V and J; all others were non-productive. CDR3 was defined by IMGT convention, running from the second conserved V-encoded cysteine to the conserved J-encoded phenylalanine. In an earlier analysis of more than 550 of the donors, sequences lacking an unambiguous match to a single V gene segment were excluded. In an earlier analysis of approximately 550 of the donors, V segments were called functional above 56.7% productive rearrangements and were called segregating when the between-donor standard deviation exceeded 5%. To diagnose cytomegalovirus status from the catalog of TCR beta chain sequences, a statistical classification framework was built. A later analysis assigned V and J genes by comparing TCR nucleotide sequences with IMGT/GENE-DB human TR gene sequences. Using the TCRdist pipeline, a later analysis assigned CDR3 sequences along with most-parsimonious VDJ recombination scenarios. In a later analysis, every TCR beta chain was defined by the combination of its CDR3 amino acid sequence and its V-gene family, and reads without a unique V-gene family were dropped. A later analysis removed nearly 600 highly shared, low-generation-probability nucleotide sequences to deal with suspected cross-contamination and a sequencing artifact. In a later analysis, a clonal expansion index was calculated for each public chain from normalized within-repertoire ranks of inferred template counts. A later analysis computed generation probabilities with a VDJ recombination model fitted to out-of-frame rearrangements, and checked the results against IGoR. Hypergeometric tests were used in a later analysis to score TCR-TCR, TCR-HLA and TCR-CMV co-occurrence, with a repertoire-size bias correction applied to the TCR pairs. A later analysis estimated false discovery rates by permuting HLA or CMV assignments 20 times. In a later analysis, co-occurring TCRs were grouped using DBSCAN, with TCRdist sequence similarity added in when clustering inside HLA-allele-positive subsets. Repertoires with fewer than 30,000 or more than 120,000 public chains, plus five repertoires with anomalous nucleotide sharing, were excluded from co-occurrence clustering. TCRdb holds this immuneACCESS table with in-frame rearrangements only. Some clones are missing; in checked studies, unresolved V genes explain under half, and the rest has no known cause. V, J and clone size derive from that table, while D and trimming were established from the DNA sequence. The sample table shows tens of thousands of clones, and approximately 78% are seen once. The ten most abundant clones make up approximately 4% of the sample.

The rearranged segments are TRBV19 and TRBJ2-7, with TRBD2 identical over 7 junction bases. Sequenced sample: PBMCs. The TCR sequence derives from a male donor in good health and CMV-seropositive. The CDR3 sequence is CASSWGGRKNEQYF. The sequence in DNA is TGTGCCAGTAGTTGGGGGGGGAGGAAAAACGAGCAGTACTTC.